This is a list of T cell receptor beta chains from one sample in a study of blood T cell repertoires in COVID-19. Using immunoSEQ multiplex PCR, the repertoire was profiled, and TCRdb retains in-frame clones only, with some absent. In the table there are more than 250,000 clones, roughly 86% of which are singletons. Sequencing used PBMCs or T cells enriched from blood (not recorded which). These TCRs come from a woman aged 25 to 39 who had recovered from COVID-19. Each CDR3 is given with its conserved first and last residue. The order of the fields is V gene, D gene, clone size, CDR3 length, J gene, CDR3 DNA, CDR3 protein. D genes are given only for firm matches. Size tells how often a clone was seen (once, few, many) or the class of an expanded clone, and some rows leave it out.

v_gene: TRBV27; d_gene: NA; abundance: NA; len: 16; j_gene: TRBJ2-7; CDR3nt: TGTGCCAGCAGTTTATTGGCAGGTTTCAACTCCTACGAGCAGTACTTC; CDR3aa: CASSLLAGFNSYEQYF
v_gene: TRBV29-1; d_gene: NA; abundance: NA; len: 13; j_gene: TRBJ2-1; CDR3nt: TGCAGCGTTGTCGGGGGGCCAGGCAATGAGCAGTTCTTC; CDR3aa: CSVVGGPGNEQFF
v_gene: TRBV19; d_gene: TRBD1; abundance: NA; len: 16; j_gene: TRBJ1-5; CDR3nt: TGTGCCAGTAGTATCTGGGGGACAGGGGAAAATCAGCCCCAGCATTTT; CDR3aa: CASSIWGTGENQPQHF
v_gene: TRBV9; d_gene: NA; abundance: NA; len: 14; j_gene: TRBJ1-1; CDR3nt: TGTGCCAGCAGCGTTGCGACAGGGAACACTGAAGCTTTCTTT; CDR3aa: CASSVATGNTEAFF
v_gene: TRBV27; d_gene: NA; abundance: NA; len: 13; j_gene: TRBJ2-5; CDR3nt: TGTGCCAGCAGTTGGCAGGGGGGTGAGACCCAGTACTTC; CDR3aa: CASSWQGGETQYF
v_gene: TRBV10-3; d_gene: TRBD1; abundance: NA; len: 17; j_gene: TRBJ1-2; CDR3nt: TGTGCCATCAGTGACCCCCGGACAGGGAGGGGAATCGATGGCTACACCTTC; CDR3aa: CAISDPRTGRGIDGYTF
v_gene: TRBV4-1; d_gene: NA; abundance: NA; len: 16; j_gene: TRBJ1-6; CDR3nt: TGCGCCAGCAGCCGGAACCTGGATCAGAGCGGCTCACCCCTCCACTTT; CDR3aa: CASSRNLDQSGSPLHF
v_gene: TRBV2; d_gene: TRBD2; abundance: once; len: 14; j_gene: TRBJ2-7; CDR3nt: TGTGCCACCACTAGGGAGCGGGGGGCCTACGAGCAGTACTTC; CDR3aa: CATTRERGAYEQYF
v_gene: TRBV18; d_gene: TRBD1; abundance: NA; len: 15; j_gene: TRBJ2-7; CDR3nt: TGTGCCAGCTCACCAAGCCGGGACAGACCTTACGAGCAGTACTTC; CDR3aa: CASSPSRDRPYEQYF
v_gene: TRBV4-3; d_gene: TRBD2; abundance: NA; len: 15; j_gene: TRBJ2-1; CDR3nt: TGCCCCAGCAGCCAACTCCGGGGGGGGCTGAATGAGCAGTTCTTC; CDR3aa: CPSSQLRGGLNEQFF
v_gene: TRBV14; d_gene: TRBD2; abundance: NA; len: 14; j_gene: TRBJ2-7; CDR3nt: TGTGCCAGCAGCGCAGCGGGGGGCGGCTACGAGCAGTACTTC; CDR3aa: CASSAAGGGYEQYF
v_gene: TRBV2; d_gene: NA; abundance: NA; len: 12; j_gene: TRBJ1-2; CDR3nt: TGTGCCAGCCAGGGAACTAACTATGGCTACACCTTC; CDR3aa: CASQGTNYGYTF
v_gene: TRBV5-1; d_gene: TRBD1; abundance: once; len: 15; j_gene: TRBJ1-1; CDR3nt: TGCGCCAGCAGCACCAGGACAGGCGATAGCACTGAAGCTTTCTTT; CDR3aa: CASSTRTGDSTEAFF
v_gene: TRBV7-8; d_gene: NA; abundance: NA; len: 17; j_gene: TRBJ2-1; CDR3nt: TGTGCCAGCAGCTTCGACTCTGGGCAGGGGCTGGGGAATGAGCAGTTCTTC; CDR3aa: CASSFDSGQGLGNEQFF
v_gene: TRBV6-5; d_gene: NA; abundance: NA; len: 15; j_gene: TRBJ1-2; CDR3nt: TGTGCCAGCAGGGCGCCGGGGGATAAGCTGGGTGGCTACACCTTC; CDR3aa: CASRAPGDKLGGYTF
v_gene: TRBV7-2; d_gene: TRBD1; abundance: few; len: 14; j_gene: TRBJ2-7; CDR3nt: TGTGCCAGCAGTGGACAGGGCGGTTCCTACGAGCAGTACTTC; CDR3aa: CASSGQGGSYEQYF
v_gene: TRBV7-8; d_gene: NA; abundance: NA; len: 16; j_gene: TRBJ1-1; CDR3nt: TGTGCCAGCAGCTTAGGCCCAGGGGCCATGAACACTGAAGCTTTCTTT; CDR3aa: CASSLGPGAMNTEAFF
v_gene: TRBV19; d_gene: NA; abundance: NA; len: 14; j_gene: TRBJ2-3; CDR3nt: TGTGCCAGTAGACGACTAGAAAGTACAGATACGCAGTATTTT; CDR3aa: CASRRLESTDTQYF
v_gene: TRBV28; d_gene: NA; abundance: once; len: 12; j_gene: TRBJ2-1; CDR3nt: TGTGCCAGCAGGCTATCTGAGCGCGAGCAGTTCTTC; CDR3aa: CASRLSEREQFF